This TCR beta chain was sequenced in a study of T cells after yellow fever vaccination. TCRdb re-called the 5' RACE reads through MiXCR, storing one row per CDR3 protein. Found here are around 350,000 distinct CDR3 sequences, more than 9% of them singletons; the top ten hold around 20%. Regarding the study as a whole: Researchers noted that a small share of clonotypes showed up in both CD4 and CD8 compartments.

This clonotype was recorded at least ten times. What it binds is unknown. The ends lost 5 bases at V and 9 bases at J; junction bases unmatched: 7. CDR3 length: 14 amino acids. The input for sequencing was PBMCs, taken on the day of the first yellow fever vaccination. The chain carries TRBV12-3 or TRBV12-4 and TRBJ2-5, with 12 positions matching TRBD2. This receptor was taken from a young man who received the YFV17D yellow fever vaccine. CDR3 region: CASSPTSGGLAQYF. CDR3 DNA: TGTGCCAGCAGTCCGACTAGCGGGGGTTTGGCCCAGTACTTC.